This T cell receptor (beta chain) came from a study of T cell responses to AZD1222 COVID-19 vaccine. Profiled with immunoSEQ multiplex PCR; TCRdb holds only in-frame clones, not every one. The table lists about 130,000 clones, around 84% of them singletons. The V gene end was trimmed by 6 bases and the J gene end by 4 bases; junction bases not matched to a gene: 3. This CDR3 region has 14 residues. CDR1 and CDR2 from the germline V gene are SGHRS and YFSETQ. The receptor comes from an adult in good health. The chain employs TRBV5-1 and TRBJ1-6, with 8 bases that match TRBD1. The starting material was peripheral blood, obtained on day 0 of AZD1222 vaccination. In nucleotides, the CDR3 is TGCGCCAGCACGACAGGGGAGTATAATTCACCCCTCCACTTT. It codes for CASTTGEYNSPLHF.